This T cell receptor beta chain comes out of a study of neoadjuvant anti-PD-1 for oral cavity cancer. Study context: Around day 43, patients without progression received a fourth nivolumab dose before surgery.

Blood libraries mostly used approximately 450 ng genomic DNA, six replicates each. Method: immunoSEQ multiplex PCR; TCRdb's copy keeps in-frame clones and lacks some. The profile shows about 15,000 clones, over 65% of them singletons. Stage II-IVA oral cavity squamous cell carcinoma was new and untreated by systemic or radiation therapy. The patients had HPV-negative, locally advanced oral cavity squamous cell carcinoma. The specimen comprised PBMCs, sampled before nivolumab (anti-PD-1) treatment. The TCR was taken from a person between 40 and 85 years old with oral cavity squamous cell carcinoma.

CDR3 nucleotides: TGTGCCAGCAGTGATGAGGACAGGGACTTAGTCAGCTCCTATAATTCACCCCTCCACTTT. This encodes CASSDEDRDLVSSYNSPLHF. The rearrangement links TRBV6-1 to TRBJ1-6, with 8 nucleotides matching TRBD1. J was trimmed by 0 bases and V by 3 bases; bases with no gene match: 13. The CDR3 has 20 amino acids. Germline V gene lookup returns CDR1 MNHNS and CDR2 SASEGT.